Listed here are 6 T cell receptor beta chains from one sample, sequenced in a study of T cell changes during pregnancy in multiple sclerosis. Here immunoSEQ multiplex PCR was the method, and the copy in TCRdb shows in-frame clones only, minus some. The sample gives 50,000 to 60,000 clones, roughly nine tenths of which show up once; roughly 0.76% is in the top ten. This sample comprised CD4+ T cells from peripheral blood mononuclear cells, obtained in the first trimester of pregnancy. These receptors came from a female donor with multiple sclerosis, enrolled in a pregnancy study.

The chain has TRBV29-1 and TRBJ2-5, with 7 bases identical to TRBD2. Trimming took 4 bases from V and 5 from J; bases not matched to a gene: 10. The germline V gene encodes CDR1 SQVTM and CDR2 ANQGSEA. This CDR3 is 14 amino acids long. The CDR3 sequence: CSVVLRRGGETQYF. CDR3 nucleotide sequence: TGCAGCGTTGTGTTAAGGAGGGGAGGGGAGACCCAGTACTTC.

This clone has a single count. The CDR3 reads CASSLWAGGETQYF. CDR3 in DNA: TGTGCCAGCAGCTTATGGGCGGGGGGCGAGACCCAGTACTTC. The chain couples TRBV11-2 to TRBJ2-5; TRBD2 matches 8 bases. The trim removed 2 bases at V and 5 bases at J, leaving 4 bases unmatched. This CDR3 is built from 14 residues. Germline CDR1 is SGHAT and CDR2 is FQNNGV.

The CDR3, as DNA: TGTGCCAGCAGCTTGGGACAGGGCCCCTACGAGCAGTACTTC. Translated, it gives CASSLGQGPYEQYF. J is TRBJ2-7 and V is TRBV5-4; TRBD1 aligns across 7 bases. CDR1 and CDR2 (germline): SGHNT, YYREEE (reference sequence). The CDR3 length is 14 residues. J lost 2 bases, V lost 0 bases, and 2 bases had no gene match.

The J gene is TRBJ2-2, the V gene TRBV7-3, with D perhaps TRBD1 (7 bases). The CDR3 consists of 17 residues. V was trimmed by 2 bases and J by 4 bases, leaving 17 bases between them. The germline V gene encodes CDR1 SGHTA and CDR2 FQGTGA. The CDR3 region is CASSLRGQGDSTGELFF. CDR3 bases: TGTGCCAGCAGCTTACGGGGGCAGGGGGATAGCACCGGGGAGCTGTTTTTT.

As for this clone: Different DNA sequences within this sample yield the same CDR3. The chain is built from TRBV7-2 and TRBJ2-7; D not certain. The CDR3 contains 11 residues. V lost 4 bases and J 2 bases, leaving 3 bases between the germline ends. Per the germline V gene, CDR1 is SGHTA and CDR2 is FQGNSA. The CDR3 here is CASSSAYEQYF. DNA for the CDR3: TGTGCCAGCAGCTCCGCCTACGAGCAGTACTTC.

The rearrangement joins TRBV7-6 to TRBJ1-2; D is undetermined. CDR3 length equals 15 residues. CDR1 is SGHVS and CDR2 is FNYEAQ in the germline V gene. Deletions cut 5 bases from V and 0 bases from J, with 13 bases between. The CDR3 sequence: CASSPSPGANYGYTF. DNA of the CDR3: TGTGCCAGCAGCCCCTCTCCGGGTGCTAACTATGGCTACACCTTC.